The text below deals with one TCR beta chain. This specimen comes from a study of blood T cell repertoires in COVID-19. Whole-study context: Both acute and convalescent COVID-19 samples were obtained from the United States, Italy and Spain. Sample material is recorded as cDNA or gDNA derived from T cells, B-cell-depleted T cells, or PBMCs.

The V gene lost 1 base and the J gene lost 3 bases, with 12 bases spanning the gap. The CDR3 is made up of 15 amino acids. CDR1 SGHVS and CDR2 FQNEAQ come from the germline V gene. Authors' methods: Cell counts per sample came from amplifying reference gene primers. This table comes from immunoSEQ multiplex PCR, and its TCRdb copy is limited to in-frame clones, with some not included. The V and J calls and clone size were taken over from that table, and D and trimming were inferred from the DNA. Here the sample spans over 600,000 clones, 85% to 90% being singletons. This sequence joins TRBV7-8 and TRBJ1-1, with D possibly TRBD1 on 5 matching bases. Sequenced sample: peripheral blood. The clonotype originates from a woman under 30 with acute or convalescent COVID-19. Written as DNA, the CDR3 is TGTGCCAGCAGCTTAGGTCGATCCAGGGACACTGAAGCTTTCTTT. Protein product: CASSLGRSRDTEAFF.